Included here is one T cell receptor (beta chain) sequence, with context. The antigen is undetermined. One end of the junction does not line up with germline, which may come from a read error. CDR1 and CDR2 from the germline V gene are DFQATT and SNEGSKA (reference sequence). The CDR3 has 13 residues. The source of the sample is a study of post-analysis software for immune sequencing data. Overall study findings and caveats: Patients used four to six TRBV segments, including TRBV5-6, TRBV5-1 and TRBV20-1, more often than controls.

The TCR beta cDNA libraries contained unique molecular identifiers. TCRdb itself ran the PCR reads through MiXCR, one entry per CDR3 protein. Of hundreds of thousands of distinct CDR3 sequences in the sample, around 53% are singletons; the top ten hold roughly 4.4%. The V and J genes are TRBV20-1 and TRBJ2-2, with D perhaps matching TRBD2 (6 bases). The sample consisted of blood. This TCR came from a girl aged 5-17 years with multiple sclerosis. CDR3 sequence reads: CNAKRLVSGELFF. The CDR3, as DNA: TGCAATGCTAAACGACTAGTATCCGGGGAGCTGTTTTTT.